Listed below are T cell receptor beta chains from one sample, sequenced in a study of shared T cell receptors in the human thymus. Generated by immunoSEQ multiplex PCR, the TCRdb table keeps only in-frame clones and is missing some. The sample includes some 700,000 clones, roughly 85% of them seen just once. These same records also appear under a second study, on human thymus T cells.

The source material was thymocytes. The source is a girl under three years old with a congenital heart defect. Both conserved end residues are part of each CDR3. Fields, in order: clone size, J gene, V gene, D gene, CDR3 DNA, CDR3 protein. D genes are given only for firm matches. A clone size is listed for some rows: how often the clone was seen (once, few, many), or a class if it is expanded.

>NA|TRBJ1-4|TRBV28|TRBD1
TGTGCCAGCAGTTTAATCTGGGCGCAGGGGGCGCGTGAGCGGGAAAAACTGTTTTTT
CASSLIWAQGAREREKLFF
>NA|TRBJ1-2|TRBV19|TRBD1
TGTGCCAGCCGGGACAGGGCGAAAGTTAACTATGGCTACACCTTC
CASRDRAKVNYGYTF
>NA|TRBJ2-1|TRBV7-9|NA
TGTGCCAGCAGCTCCCCTGGCGGCCTGCCTTACAATGAGCAGTTCTTC
CASSSPGGLPYNEQFF
>NA|TRBJ2-7|TRBV11-2|NA
TGTGCCAGCAGCTTAGACAGGGAAAAGTACGAGCAGTACTTC
CASSLDREKYEQYF
>NA|TRBJ2-5|TRBV2|TRBD2
TGTGCCAGCAGTGAATTCGGATTAGCGGGGGTCAGGCCCTCCCTACGAGAGACCCAGTACTTC
CASSEFGLAGVRPSLRETQYF
>NA|TRBJ1-1|TRBV27|NA
TGTGCCAGCAGTTTAAGGAGTGAAGCTTTCTTT
CASSLRSEAFF
>NA|TRBJ2-1|TRBV7-2|TRBD2
TGTGCCAGCAGCTTAGTAGCGAGCGGGAGCCCGGATGAGCAGTTCTTC
CASSLVASGSPDEQFF
>once|TRBJ1-1|TRBV14|NA
TGTGCCAGCAGCCCCTTATCGGGGGGGAACACTGAAGCTTTCTTT
CASSPLSGGNTEAFF
>once|TRBJ2-1|TRBV9|NA
TGTGCCAGCAGCGTAGATCTTTACAATTCCCTCTACAATGAGCAGTTCTTC
CASSVDLYNSLYNEQFF
>NA|TRBJ2-7|TRBV7-2|TRBD1
TGTGCCAGCAGCTCCACCGGGACAGGCTACTCCTACGAGCAGTACTTC
CASSSTGTGYSYEQYF
>NA|TRBJ2-5|TRBV16|TRBD2
TGTGCCAGCAGAGGACTAGCCGACGATCAAGAGACCCAGTACTTC
CASRGLADDQETQYF
>NA|TRBJ1-1|TRBV2|TRBD1
TGTGCCAGCAGGAGGGGGCTTGTCGTCACTGAAGCTTTCTTT
CASRRGLVVTEAFF
>NA|TRBJ2-5|TRBV9|TRBD1
TGTGCCAGCAGCGTAGGGGCAGGGGGCGCGAGGGAGACCCAGTACTTC
CASSVGAGGARETQYF
>NA|TRBJ1-1|TRBV29-1|NA
TGCAGCGCAAACCATTCAGGCACCCTGAACACTGAAGCTTTCTTT
CSANHSGTLNTEAFF
>NA|TRBJ2-7|TRBV10-1|TRBD1
TGCGCCAGCAGTCCGGGACAGGGGCACTACGAGCAGTACTTC
CASSPGQGHYEQYF
>NA|TRBJ2-7|TRBV5-5|TRBD1
TGTGCCAGCAGCTGGGGACAGGACCCTGAGCAGTACTTC
CASSWGQDPEQYF
>NA|TRBJ2-1|TRBV5-1|TRBD1
TGCGCCAGCAGCTTTTTACAGGGGACATGGTACAATGAGCAGTTCTTC
CASSFLQGTWYNEQFF
>NA|TRBJ1-6|TRBV28|NA
TGTGCCAGCAGTCCAATCAAATCAGGGGAAGACTATAATTCACCCCTCCACTTT
CASSPIKSGEDYNSPLHF
>NA|TRBJ2-6|TRBV5-6|NA
TGTGCCAGCAGCTTCGATAGGGGCTTTCATAGCAACGTCCTGACTTTC
CASSFDRGFHSNVLTF
>NA|TRBJ2-2|TRBV11-3|TRBD2
TGTGCCAGCAGCTCCAACCGGGGGGTGGCCGGGGAGCTGTTTTTT
CASSSNRGVAGELFF
>NA|TRBJ1-5|TRBV15|NA
TGTGCCACCAGCAGTAAGGGGAAGATCAATCAGCCCCAGCATTTT
CATSSKGKINQPQHF
>NA|TRBJ2-1|TRBV11-2|TRBD2
TGTGCCAGCAGCCCAGGACTAGCGGGGGGGCTCTCCTACAATGAGCAGTTCTTC
CASSPGLAGGLSYNEQFF
>NA|TRBJ1-3|TRBV9|TRBD1
TGTGCCAACAGCGCGGACCAGGACAGGGCTAGGACCTCTGGAAACACCATATATTTT
CANSADQDRARTSGNTIYF
>NA|TRBJ1-2|TRBV9|TRBD1
TGTGCCAGCAGCGTAGACATCCGACAGGGCGAGCACTATGGCTACACCTTC
CASSVDIRQGEHYGYTF
>few|TRBJ1-3|TRBV19|TRBD1
TGTGCCACCGAGACAGGGGGAAACACCATATATTTT
CATETGGNTIYF
>NA|TRBJ1-3|TRBV28|NA
TGTGCCAGCAGTTCCTCGGGGCAGGGGTCTGGAAACACCATATATTTT
CASSSSGQGSGNTIYF
>NA|TRBJ2-1|TRBV4-1|TRBD2
TGCGCCAGCAGCCACGGGACTAGCGGGGGGGCCGGCAATGAGCAGTTCTTC
CASSHGTSGGAGNEQFF
>NA|TRBJ1-1|TRBV14|TRBD1
TGTGCCAGCAGCCAAGATTCCCCCAGGGGGCGCGTTACCCGATTGAACACTGAAGCTTTCTTT
CASSQDSPRGRVTRLNTEAFF
>NA|TRBJ2-1|TRBV11-2|TRBD2
TGTGCCAGCAGCCCCGGGGGGGGGAATGAGCAGTTCTTC
CASSPGGGNEQFF
>NA|TRBJ2-1|TRBV5-4|TRBD2
TGTGCCAGCAGCTCGGAGACAACAGTCGGGAGGGTCAATTACAATGAGCAGTTCTTC
CASSSETTVGRVNYNEQFF
>NA|TRBJ2-7|TRBV28|NA
TGTGCCTCCCGGGGGAGGACGAAACCCCAGTACTTC
CASRGRTKPQYF
>few|TRBJ2-5|TRBV4-2|TRBD2
TGTGCCAGCAGCCAAGATAGATGGGACAGGACTAGCGGGGAAGAGACCCAGTACTTC
CASSQDRWDRTSGEETQYF
>NA|TRBJ1-2|TRBV5-1|TRBD1
TGCGCCAGCAGATACGGACAGGGCATCTATGGCTACACCTTC
CASRYGQGIYGYTF
>NA|TRBJ1-2|TRBV6-6|NA
TGTGCCAGCAGTTACTCTGGGGGGAGAGGCGGAGGCTACACCTTC
CASSYSGGRGGGYTF
>NA|TRBJ1-2|TRBV5-8|NA
TGTGCCAGCAGCGCACCCGGGGGTCGTCCGGATGGCTACACCTTC
CASSAPGGRPDGYTF
>NA|TRBJ1-1|TRBV28|NA
TGTGCCAGCAGTGCCCTAGTATTGAACACTGAAGCTTTCTTT
CASSALVLNTEAFF
>NA|TRBJ2-3|TRBV6-6|NA
TGTGCCAGCAGTTGGCCTTCCCCTCACACAGATACGCAGTATTTT
CASSWPSPHTDTQYF
>NA|TRBJ2-2|TRBV12-5|TRBD2
TGTGCTAGTGGTTTGGGACCCCCCTCTAGCGGGAGACCCACCGGGGAGCTGTTTTTT
CASGLGPPSSGRPTGELFF
>NA|TRBJ1-1|TRBV4-1|NA
TGCGCCAGCAGCCAAGTACCCCAGGGTCCGAACACTGAAGCTTTCTTT
CASSQVPQGPNTEAFF
>NA|TRBJ1-2|TRBV5-5|TRBD1
TGTGCCAGCAGCTCAAAACAGGGGTTGTATGGCTACACCTTC
CASSSKQGLYGYTF
>NA|TRBJ1-2|TRBV9|TRBD1
TGTGCCAGCAGTAAATACAGGGGCGCCGACTATGGCTACACCTTC
CASSKYRGADYGYTF
>NA|TRBJ1-2|TRBV6-4|TRBD1
TGTGCCAGCAGACCCGGACAGGGGGCAAATGGCTACACCTTC
CASRPGQGANGYTF